This T cell receptor beta chain is from a study of neurological immune-mediated disorders. Notes on the study in general: The most TCR clonal expansion was seen in HTLV-1-associated myelopathy, and the least was seen in multiple sclerosis, which fell below healthy controls. CDR3 amino acid sequences of expanded clones were not shared across subjects, a result suggesting private repertoires in all groups. The multiple sclerosis repertoire cluster was not associated with any clinical or MRI feature, with the authors stating that larger cohorts are needed.

MiXCR, run by TCRdb on the 5' RACE reads, gives a single entry per CDR3 protein. The sample contains some 57,000 distinct CDR3 sequences, roughly 4.8% of which appear only once. This clonotype was counted at least ten times. Its antigen is unknown. From germline, CDR1 is SQVTM and CDR2 ANQGSEA. Trimming removed 3 bases at V and 1 base at J, with 10 bases between. The CDR3 has 14 amino acids. The source material was PBMCs. The source is a woman aged 45 to 65 with multiple sclerosis. This sequence joins TRBV29-1 and TRBJ2-1; D is possibly TRBD1 (5 bases). CDR3: CSVDDSVSYNEQFF. CDR3 nucleotides: TGCAGCGTTGATGACAGCGTATCCTACAATGAGCAGTTCTTC.